This record concerns one T cell receptor (beta chain) sequence. This sample was included in a study of technical replicates of blood from a handful of donors. The CDR3 is 13 residues long. CDR1 SGHRS and CDR2 YFSETQ come from the germline V gene. Trimming removed 5 bases from V and 1 base from J, with 9 bases in between. TCRdb's copy holds only in-frame clones and misses some; the assay was immunoSEQ multiplex PCR. The data show 79,000 or so clones, around 96% seen once. The clonotype originates from a human donor in good health. The specimen sequenced was T cells isolated from PBMCs. The chain combines TRBV5-1 with TRBJ2-5; D perhaps matches TRBD2 (6 bases). Here the CDR3 reads CASRGTSQETQYF. The DNA of the CDR3 is TGCGCCAGCAGGGGGACTTCCCAAGAGACCCAGTACTTC.